This TCR beta chain was documented in a study of Ad26.COV2.S vaccination and SARS-CoV-2 variants. Overall study: Into the muscle, Ad26.COV2.S was dosed once or twice, 56 days apart. Study findings and constraints: Post-vaccination breadth of spike-specific CD8+ and CD4+ T cell responses was reportedly substantial.

Treatment of the sample: roughly 19 received Ad26.COV2.S at low or high dose, single or two shots; roughly 5 received placebo; per-sample allocation not given. Specimens were obtained on day 63 following the first vaccine or placebo injection. Aged 18-55 years, donor was enrolled in Boston around 2020. An Ad26 vector was used to express Wuhan-strain SARS-CoV-2 spike as the vaccine. Profiled with immunoSEQ multiplex PCR; TCRdb holds only in-frame clones, not every one. The sample consists of roughly 350,000 clones, 75% to 90% of them appearing once. This clone was counted between two and nine times. Antigen unknown. CDR3 length equals 17 residues. Trimming stripped 5 bases from V and 2 bases from J, with 21 bases between. Germline-derived CDR1 and CDR2 are LGHNA and YSLEER.

Sample: peripheral blood, taken in a trial of Ad26.COV2.S vaccine versus placebo. The clonotype was recovered from a person aged 18 to 59 who received the Ad26.COV2.S COVID-19 vaccine or a placebo. The chain employs TRBV4-3 and TRBJ1-1, with D hard to call. The CDR3 DNA follows: TGCGCCAGCAGCGCAGCGGGTGCGCACCTACTTAACACTGAAGCTTTCTTT. Translating gives CASSAAGAHLLNTEAFF.